This T cell receptor beta chain was observed in a study of early stage breast cancer tumors. This CDR3 spans 17 amino acids. V lost 0 bases to trimming and J lost 0 bases, with 12 bases between them. Germline CDR1 and CDR2: GTSNPN and SVGIG (reference sequence). Repertoires were generated with immunoSEQ multiplex PCR, while TCRdb's copy carries only in-frame clones and drops some. The repertoire consists of fewer than 50,000 clones, with about 73% occurring once and the leading ten covering around 7.2%. The V and J genes are TRBV30 and TRBJ1-6; D not certain. The material sequenced was blood. The TCR was taken from a person in their fifties with breast cancer. The CDR3 loop is CAWSVLGISSYNSPLHF. CDR3 coding DNA: TGTGCCTGGAGTGTACTAGGGATAAGCTCCTATAATTCACCCCTCCACTTT.